Following are 24 T cell receptor beta chains from one sample sequenced in a study of blood T cell repertoires in COVID-19. Data came from immunoSEQ multiplex PCR; TCRdb stores just in-frame clones and leaves some out. The profile covers 150,000 to 200,000 clones, with 70% to 85% appearing a single time and about 16% taken by the ten largest. The sequenced sample was PBMCs or T cells enriched from blood (not recorded which). These receptors were obtained from a man in his fifties or sixties who had recovered from COVID-19.

J is TRBJ2-1 and V is TRBV11-3, with a possible D match to TRBD1 (5 bases). Germline assignment: CDR1 SGHNT and CDR2 YENEEA. CDR3 length: 14 residues. Trimming stripped 1 base from V and 7 bases from J, with 11 bases between. The CDR3 region has the DNA TGTGCCAGCAGCTTAGCTGGCAGGGTAAATGAGCAGTTCTTC. Translating gives CASSLAGRVNEQFF. Together with reference TRBV11-3 and TRBJ2-1, the CDR3 gives the full variable domain: EAGVVQSPRYKIIEKKQPVAFWCNPISGHNTLYWYLQNLGQGPELLIRYENEEAVDDSQLPKDRFSAERLKGVDSTLKIQPAELGDSAVYLCASSLAGRVNEQFFGPGTRLTVL.

The rearrangement uses TRBV27 and TRBJ2-3; 11 positions match TRBD1. Germline CDR1 and CDR2: MNHEY and SMNVEV (reference sequence). V shed 0 bases, J shed 3 bases, and the junction held 14 bases outside the gene matches. This CDR3 has 20 amino acids. The CDR3 coding sequence is TGTGCCAGCAGTTTATCTCTAGGACAGGGGGCGAATTACAAGACAGATACGCAGTATTTT. This codes for CASSLSLGQGANYKTDTQYF.

This rearrangement joins TRBV28 to TRBJ2-7, with a tentative D call TRBD2 (5 bases). CDR1 is MDHEN and CDR2 is SYDVKM in the germline V gene. The CDR3 totals 15 residues. V was trimmed by 6 bases and J by 2 bases, leaving 17 bases between them. The CDR3, as DNA: TGTGCCAGCAGATGGCAAACTAGGGTTGCCTACGAGCAGTACTTC. Translating it yields CASRWQTRVAYEQYF.

The chain links TRBV30 to TRBJ2-4; possible D gene TRBD2, 5 bases. The CDR3 is made up of 14 amino acids. CDR1 GTSNPN and CDR2 SVGIG come from the germline V gene (reference sequence). The germline V and J ends were trimmed by 4 bases and 0 bases, with 10 bases remaining between them. This CDR3 reads CAWTERLAKNIQYF. DNA of the CDR3: TGTGCCTGGACCGAGCGGCTAGCCAAAAACATTCAGTACTTC.

The chain uses TRBV2 and TRBJ2-5; D not resolved. The CDR3 loop spans 13 amino acids. The V gene's germline CDR1 is SNHLY and CDR2 FYNNEI. Trimming removed 4 bases at V and 2 bases at J, with 8 bases between. For the CDR3, the DNA is TGTGCCAGCAGTGCCACGGGTCAAGAGACCCAGTACTTC. Its translation is CASSATGQETQYF.

V gene TRBV27 combines with J gene TRBJ1-1; no clear D. CDR3 length equals 14 residues. Germline CDR1 reads MNHEY; CDR2 reads SMNVEV (reference sequence). V was trimmed by 3 bases and J by 4 bases, leaving 12 bases between them. The CDR3: CASSFGWETTEAFF. In DNA form, the CDR3 reads TGTGCCAGCAGTTTCGGGTGGGAGACCACTGAAGCTTTCTTT.

This clone has only one observation. The chain has TRBV5-8 and TRBJ2-1, with no clear D. With 0 bases removed from V and 4 bases from J, the gap between germline ends came to 14 bases. The CDR3 has 16 residues. Germline CDR1 and CDR2: SGHTS and YDEGEE. The CDR3 region is CASSLGLGPFYNEQFF. The CDR3 DNA reads TGTGCCAGCAGCTTGGGTCTAGGTCCTTTTTACAATGAGCAGTTCTTC.

The gene calls are TRBV2 and TRBJ2-2; TRBD1 might be the D (6 bases). The CDR3 consists of 14 residues. Looked up from germline, CDR1 is SNHLY and CDR2 is FYNNEI. Trimming pared 6 bases from V and 4 bases from J, leaving 12 bases between. The CDR3 protein is CASRTGFITGELFF. CDR3 sequence (DNA): TGTGCCAGCAGGACAGGTTTCATCACCGGGGAGCTGTTTTTT.

This clone was seen a few times. V usage is TRBV30 and J usage is TRBJ1-1; D uncertain. Germline values: CDR1 GTSNPN, CDR2 SVGIG (reference sequence). The CDR3 length is 12 residues. V lost 2 bases and J lost 0, with 4 bases in between. CDR3 residues: CAWSPVNTEAFF. CDR3 DNA sequence: TGTGCCTGGAGTCCGGTGAACACTGAAGCTTTCTTT.

The chain links TRBV12-3 or TRBV12-4 to TRBJ1-2, with D hard to call. V gave up 10 bases and J gave up 5 bases, with 11 bases separating them. The CDR3 consists of 11 residues. Here the CDR3 reads CAMRSVYGYTF. The CDR3 nucleotides are TGTGCCATGAGATCGGTATATGGCTACACCTTC.

The chain recombines TRBV19 with TRBJ2-4, with 11 bases lining up with TRBD2. In germline, CDR1 is LNHDA, CDR2 SQIVND (reference sequence). This CDR3 contains 15 residues. Trimming removed 5 bases from V and 3 bases from J; junction bases left unmatched: 3. Here the CDR3 reads CASSLSGGDKNIQYF. The CDR3 coding sequence is TGTGCCAGTAGTCTTAGCGGGGGGGACAAAAACATTCAGTACTTC.

This chain links TRBV7-8 with TRBJ2-1, with TRBD2 matching 8 bases. From germline, CDR1 is SGHVS and CDR2 FQNEAQ. Unmatched junction bases numbered 11, after V lost 10 bases and J lost 0 bases. CDR3 length: 16 amino acids. CDR3 residues: CATSFSGASSYNEQFF. The CDR3, as DNA: TGTGCCACCTCCTTTAGCGGGGCCAGCTCCTACAATGAGCAGTTCTTC.

This clone was seen just once. The chain uses TRBV24-1 and TRBJ1-1, with D perhaps matching TRBD1 (6 bases). The CDR3 spans 13 residues. The V gene lost 5 bases and the J gene lost 5 bases, with 11 bases spanning the gap. CDR1 and CDR2 (germline): KGHDR, SFDVKD. The CDR3 is CATSAGQTTEAFF. The CDR3 DNA is TGTGCCACCAGTGCTGGACAGACAACTGAAGCTTTCTTT.

The J gene is TRBJ2-3, the V gene TRBV3-1 (or the pseudogene TRBV3-2); 9 bases are a match to TRBD2. Germline-derived CDR1 and CDR2 are LGHDT and YNNKEL (reference sequence). The CDR3 covers 17 residues. V was clipped by 0 bases and J by 5 bases; unmatched bases: 9. The CDR3 loop reads CASSQESAGGLLDTQYF. Here the CDR3 DNA reads TGTGCCAGCAGCCAAGAAAGCGCGGGGGGGCTGCTAGATACGCAGTATTTT.

This chain connects TRBV5-1 to TRBJ2-3; D might be TRBD2 (7 bases). This CDR3 is built from 15 residues. CDR1 SGHRS and CDR2 YFSETQ come from the germline V gene. V gave up 5 bases and J gave up 0 bases, with 13 bases separating them. As DNA, the CDR3 is TGCGCCAGCAGAGACGGGGGGCGTAGCACAGATACGCAGTATTTT. It specifies CASRDGGRSTDTQYF.

The V and J genes are TRBV9 and TRBJ2-7; perhaps TRBD1 as D (5 bases). This CDR3 contains 13 residues. Trimming took 8 bases from V and 2 from J, leaving 14 bases between them. The germline V gene encodes CDR1 SGDLS and CDR2 YYNGEE. The CDR3 loop reads CASSGLSTYEQYF. CDR3 nucleotides: TGTGCCAGTTCAGGGTTATCTACCTACGAGCAGTACTTC. Full variable domain (remainder filled in from reference TRBV9 and TRBJ2-7): DSGVTQTPKHLITATGQRVTLRCSPRSGDLSVYWYQQSLDQGLQFLIQYYNGEERAKGNILERFSAQQFPDLHSELNLSSLELGDSALYFCASSGLSTYEQYFGPGTRLTVT.

The chain recombines TRBV18 with TRBJ2-3, with TRBD1 matching 9 bases. CDR3 size: 16 residues. Germline-derived CDR1 and CDR2 are KGHSH and LQKENI. J lost 2 bases, V lost 6 bases, and 9 bases had no gene match. In nucleotides, the CDR3 is TGTGCCAGCTCGACGATGGGGACAGGGACCACAGATACGCAGTATTTT. It codes for CASSTMGTGTTDTQYF.

The chain uses TRBV9 and TRBJ1-1; 9 nucleotides match TRBD1. J lost 3 bases, V lost 4 bases, and 7 bases had no gene match. Germline CDR1 reads SGDLS; CDR2 reads YYNGEE. CDR3 length equals 15 residues. CDR3 DNA: TGTGCCAGCAGCATAGAGACAGGGGGGGACACTGAAGCTTTCTTT. Its translation is CASSIETGGDTEAFF.

This chain uses TRBV10-3 with TRBJ2-7; TRBD2 matches at 7 bases. Germline CDR1 and CDR2: ENHRY and SYGVKD. V gave up 7 bases and J gave up 5 bases; unmatched junction bases: 8. The CDR3 runs 13 residues. Here the CDR3 reads CAIKSGTIDEQYF. The CDR3 nucleotides read TGTGCCATCAAGTCCGGGACTATCGACGAGCAGTACTTC.

This clone was observed a few times. The rearrangement uses TRBV6-1 and TRBJ2-5; 14 nucleotides agree with TRBD2. Losses at the gene ends were 3 bases for V and 5 bases for J; bases not matched to a gene: 8. CDR3 length: 17 residues. Germline-derived CDR1 and CDR2 are MNHNS and SASEGT. The CDR3 nucleotides read TGTGCCAGCAGTGATGGACTAGCGGGGGGTTTTGGGGAGACCCAGTACTTC. Amino acids: CASSDGLAGGFGETQYF.

The chain joins TRBV7-9 to TRBJ1-5, with a possible D match to TRBD1 (5 bases). V was trimmed by 5 bases and J by 4 bases, leaving 12 bases between them. The germline V gene has CDR1 SEHNR and CDR2 FQNEAQ (reference sequence). The CDR3 has 14 residues. The CDR3 coding sequence is TGTGCCAGCAGCAGGGGCGGGGGGAATCAGCCCCAGCATTTT. As protein: CASSRGGGNQPQHF.

This clone was detected ten times or more. V and J are TRBV11-2 and TRBJ2-1, with TRBD2 identical over 14 bases. Germline values: CDR1 SGHAT, CDR2 FQNNGV. CDR3 length: 17 amino acids. The trim removed 5 bases at V and 5 bases at J, leaving 8 bases unmatched. The CDR3 DNA reads TGTGCCAGCAGCACGGGACTAGCGGGGGTTAAGGACAATGAGCAGTTCTTC. Protein product: CASSTGLAGVKDNEQFF.

The V gene is TRBV21-1, the J gene TRBJ2-7; TRBD1 reflects the table's D call only, with no check against the DNA. TRBV21-1 represents a pseudogene. This CDR3 contains 15 residues. The chain's CDR3 is CASSNGTETSNEQYF. The DNA for the CDR3 is TGTGCCAGCAGCAACGGGACAGAAACTTCCAACGAGCAGTACTTC.

The V call is TRBV20-1, the J call TRBJ1-2; D is ambiguous. Germline loops: CDR1 DFQATT, CDR2 SNEGSKA (reference sequence). The CDR3 totals 11 residues. V lost 5 bases to trimming and J lost 8 bases, with 12 bases between them. CDR3 coding DNA: TGCAGTGCTTCCGGGGAGGGAGGCTACACCTTC. Protein sequence: CSASGEGGYTF.